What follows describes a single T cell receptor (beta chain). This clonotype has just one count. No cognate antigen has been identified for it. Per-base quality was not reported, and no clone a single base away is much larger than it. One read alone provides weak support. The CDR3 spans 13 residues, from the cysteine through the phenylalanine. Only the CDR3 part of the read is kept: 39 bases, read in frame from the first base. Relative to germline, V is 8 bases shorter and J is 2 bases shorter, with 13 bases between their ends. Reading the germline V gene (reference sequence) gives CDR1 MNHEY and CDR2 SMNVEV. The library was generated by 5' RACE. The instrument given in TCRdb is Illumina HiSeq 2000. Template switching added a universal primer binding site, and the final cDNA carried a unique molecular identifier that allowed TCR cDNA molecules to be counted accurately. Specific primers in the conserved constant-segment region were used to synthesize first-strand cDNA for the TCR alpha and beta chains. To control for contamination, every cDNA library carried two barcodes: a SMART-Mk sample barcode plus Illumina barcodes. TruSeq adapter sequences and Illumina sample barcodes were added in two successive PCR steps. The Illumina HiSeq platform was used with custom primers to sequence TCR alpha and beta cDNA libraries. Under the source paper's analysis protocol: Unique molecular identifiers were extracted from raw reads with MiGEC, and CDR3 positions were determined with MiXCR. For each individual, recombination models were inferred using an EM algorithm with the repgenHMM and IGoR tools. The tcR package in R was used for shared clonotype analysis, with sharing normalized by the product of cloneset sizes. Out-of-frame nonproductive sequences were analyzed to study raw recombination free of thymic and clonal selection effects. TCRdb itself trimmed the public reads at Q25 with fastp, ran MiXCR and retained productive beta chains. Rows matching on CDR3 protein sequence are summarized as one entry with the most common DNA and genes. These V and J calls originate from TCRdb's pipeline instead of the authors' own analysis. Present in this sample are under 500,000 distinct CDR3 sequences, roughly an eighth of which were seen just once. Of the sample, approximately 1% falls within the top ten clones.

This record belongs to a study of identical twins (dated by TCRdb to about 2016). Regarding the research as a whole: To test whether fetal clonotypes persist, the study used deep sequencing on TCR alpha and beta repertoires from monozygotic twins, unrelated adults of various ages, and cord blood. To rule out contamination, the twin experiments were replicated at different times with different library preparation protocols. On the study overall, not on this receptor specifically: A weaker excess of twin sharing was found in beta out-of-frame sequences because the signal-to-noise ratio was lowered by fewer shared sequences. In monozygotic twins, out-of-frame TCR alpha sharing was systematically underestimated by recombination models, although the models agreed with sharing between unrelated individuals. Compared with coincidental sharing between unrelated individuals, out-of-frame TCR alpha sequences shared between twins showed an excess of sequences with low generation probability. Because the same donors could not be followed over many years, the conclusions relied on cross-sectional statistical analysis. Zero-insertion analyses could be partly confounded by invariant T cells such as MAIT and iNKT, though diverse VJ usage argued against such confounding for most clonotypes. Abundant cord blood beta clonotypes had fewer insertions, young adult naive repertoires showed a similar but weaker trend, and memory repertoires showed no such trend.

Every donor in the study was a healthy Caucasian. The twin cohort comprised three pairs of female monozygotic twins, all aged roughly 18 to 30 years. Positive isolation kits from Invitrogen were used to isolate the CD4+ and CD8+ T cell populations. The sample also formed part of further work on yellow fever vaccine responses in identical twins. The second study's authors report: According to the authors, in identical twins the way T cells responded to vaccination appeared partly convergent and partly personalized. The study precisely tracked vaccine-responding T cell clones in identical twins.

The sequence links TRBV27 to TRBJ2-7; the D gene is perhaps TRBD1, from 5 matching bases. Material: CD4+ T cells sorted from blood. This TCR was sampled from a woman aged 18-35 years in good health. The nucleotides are TGTGCCAGCGGACGATGGGGCCCCTACGAGCAGTACTTC. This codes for CASGRWGPYEQYF.